These 25 T cell receptor beta chains originate from one sample sequenced in a study of a mutant IDH1 vaccine in newly diagnosed glioma. The antigens of these receptors remain unknown. Time point specified: week 23, last vaccination. A single vaccine dose contained 300 ug of mutant IDH1 20-mer peptide, and topical imiquimod was used with it. The method was immunoSEQ multiplex PCR; TCRdb's version includes in-frame clones alone and lacks a portion of them. The sample includes 50,000 to 60,000 clones, under 90% of them seen just once. Material: PBMCs, obtained from a glioma patient whose treatment included an IDH1 peptide vaccine. Receptor source: a man in his forties with glioma.

In its sample, this clone was seen once. The gene calls are TRBV5-1 and TRBJ2-5; D may be TRBD1 (7 bases). The CDR3 runs to 15 residues. Looked up from germline, CDR1 is SGHRS and CDR2 is YFSETQ. Trimming pared 4 bases from V and 2 bases from J, leaving 15 bases between. The chain's CDR3 is CASSPGGGQQETQYF. CDR3 DNA sequence: TGCGCCAGCAGCCCCGGAGGGGGACAGCAAGAGACCCAGTACTTC.

The rearrangement links TRBV5-8 to TRBJ1-2; 9 bases fit TRBD1. The trim removed 3 bases at V and 4 bases at J, leaving 4 bases unmatched. The CDR3 has 14 residues. Germline CDR1 SGHTS, CDR2 YDEGEE. CDR3 loop: CASSYDRGGYGYTF. CDR3 coding DNA: TGTGCCAGCAGCTACGACAGGGGGGGCTATGGCTACACCTTC.

The chain uses TRBV29-1 and TRBJ1-2, with D unclear. This CDR3 region has 14 residues. Trimming removed 3 bases from V and 7 bases from J, with 18 bases in between. Per germline, CDR1 SQVTM and CDR2 ANQGSEA. The CDR3 region has the DNA TGCAGCGTTGATATCGGCGGACGGTCTGGTGGCTACACCTTC. It codes for CSVDIGGRSGGYTF.

This chain links TRBV5-1 with TRBJ2-3, with 13 bases fitting TRBD2. Germline V lookup: CDR1 SGHRS, CDR2 YFSETQ. The V gene end was trimmed by 1 base and the J gene end by 4 bases; junction bases not matched to a gene: 15. This CDR3 comprises 20 residues. The CDR3 reads CASSLPSEGLAGQRPDTQYF. CDR3 DNA: TGCGCCAGCAGCTTGCCGTCCGAGGGACTAGCGGGACAAAGGCCAGATACGCAGTATTTT.

The chain combines TRBV7-7 with TRBJ2-5; 8 bases fit TRBD1. This CDR3 is built from 14 residues. Trimming took 6 bases from V and 1 from J; bases not matched to a gene: 4. Germline loops: CDR1 SSHAT, CDR2 FNYEAQ (reference sequence). The CDR3 loop is CASSSGQGQETQYF. In DNA, the CDR3 is TGTGCCAGCAGTTCCGGACAGGGCCAAGAGACCCAGTACTTC. The variable domain in full, with the rest retrieved from reference TRBV7-7 and TRBJ2-5, is GAGVSQSPRYKVTKRGQDVTLRCDPISSHATLYWYQQALGQGPEFLTYFNYEAQPDKSGLPSDRFSAERPEGSISTLTIQRTEQRDSAMYRCASSSGQGQETQYFGPGTRLLVL.

In its sample, this clone was seen once. The J gene is TRBJ2-1, the V gene TRBV7-2, with 10 bases fitting TRBD2. CDR1 is SGHTA and CDR2 is FQGNSA in the germline V gene. Trimming removed 5 bases from V and 6 bases from J; junction bases left unmatched: 13. CDR3 length: 17 residues. CDR3 DNA: TGTGCCAGCAGCCCCCGGGAATTACTAGCGGGGCTCAATGAGCAGTTCTTC. Amino acids: CASSPRELLAGLNEQFF.

The rearrangement links TRBV5-4 to TRBJ2-1; TRBD1 agrees at 10 bases. V was clipped by 1 base and J by 5 bases; unmatched bases: 3. The germline CDR1 and CDR2 sequences are SGHNT and YYREEE (reference sequence). The CDR3 extends over 15 amino acids. The CDR3 nucleotides are TGTGCCAGCAGCTTGCGGACAGGGGGTGACAATGAGCAGTTCTTC. This encodes CASSLRTGGDNEQFF.

This clone was recorded once. This rearrangement joins TRBV15 to TRBJ1-2, with 12 bases fitting TRBD1. The CDR3 extends over 16 amino acids. V shed 0 bases and J 8 bases; nucleotides not matched to a gene: 7. Germline V gene data show CDR1 as LNHNV and CDR2 as YYDKDF (reference sequence). CDR3 amino acids: CATSRDKGQGAGGYTF. DNA of the CDR3: TGTGCCACCAGCAGAGATAAGGGACAGGGGGCGGGCGGCTACACCTTC.

The J gene is TRBJ1-2, the V gene TRBV6-5; TRBD1 agrees at 7 bases. Germline CDR1 reads MNHEY; CDR2 reads SVGAGI. This CDR3 has 13 amino acids. The V gene end was trimmed by 2 bases and the J gene end by 8 bases; junction bases not matched to a gene: 5. In DNA form, the CDR3 reads TGTGCCAGCAGTTACACGAGGGGGCTAGGCTACACCTTC. Encoded protein: CASSYTRGLGYTF.

J is TRBJ1-2 and V is TRBV30, with D unclear. V dropped 0 bases and J dropped 6 bases, with 5 bases sitting between them. The CDR3 length is 11 residues. Per the germline V gene, CDR1 is GTSNPN and CDR2 is SVGIG (reference sequence). The CDR3 coding sequence is TGTGCCTGGAGTGTAGGGAATGGCTACACCTTC. It encodes CAWSVGNGYTF.

The rearrangement uses TRBV5-5 and TRBJ1-1; D unresolved. The CDR3 covers 11 residues. CDR1 is SGHKS and CDR2 is YYEKEE in the germline V gene (reference sequence). Trimming stripped 3 bases from V and 11 bases from J, with 11 bases between. In DNA, the CDR3 is TGTGCCAGCAGCTCCCGTGGCGGGGCTTTCTTT. It translates to CASSSRGGAFF. Full variable domain (rest looked up from reference TRBV5-5 and TRBJ1-1): DAGVTQSPTHLIKTRGQQVTLRCSPISGHKSVSWYQQVLGQGPQFIFQYYEKEERGRGNFPDRFSARQFPNYSSELNVNALLLGDSALYLCASSSRGGAFFGQGTRLTVV.

The V gene is TRBV29-1, the J gene TRBJ1-2; no clear D. Germline V CDR1 and CDR2: SQVTM, ANQGSEA. The V and J ends lost 4 bases and 4 bases respectively, with 10 bases between them. This CDR3 contains 12 residues. This CDR3 is CSVVSGPYGYTF. The CDR3 DNA reads as TGCAGCGTTGTTTCGGGTCCCTATGGCTACACCTTC.

The chain links TRBV10-2 to TRBJ2-7; D may be TRBD1 (6 bases). From germline, CDR1 is WSHSY and CDR2 SAAADI. V gave up 3 bases and J gave up 0 bases, with 12 bases separating them. The CDR3 totals 15 residues. This CDR3 reads CASSDRGKSSYEQYF. CDR3 DNA: TGCGCCAGCAGTGACAGGGGCAAGAGCTCCTACGAGCAGTACTTC.

This clone came up many times. The V call is TRBV9, the J call TRBJ2-7, with TRBD1 matching over 9 bases. The CDR3 covers 14 residues. Germline assignment: CDR1 SGDLS and CDR2 YYNGEE. The V gene end was trimmed by 3 bases and the J gene end by 5 bases; junction bases not matched to a gene: 6. The CDR3 region has the DNA TGTGCCAGCAGCGCGGGACAGGGTATCGACGAGCAGTACTTC. Encoded protein: CASSAGQGIDEQYF.

The rearrangement links TRBV15 to TRBJ1-6; D remains ambiguous. Germline V lookup: CDR1 LNHNV, CDR2 YYDKDF (reference sequence). CDR3 size: 14 residues. Trimming removed 1 base from V and 6 bases from J, with 7 bases in between. CDR3 in DNA: TGTGCCACCAGCAGAGTACGGAGTAATTCACCCCTCCACTTT. Translated: CATSRVRSNSPLHF.

CDR3 region: CASSLVTQGVTEAFF. DNA of the CDR3: TGCGCCAGCAGCTTGGTAACACAGGGGGTCACTGAAGCTTTCTTT. V is TRBV5-1 and J is TRBJ1-1, with TRBD1 identical over 8 bases. The junction had 5 bases not matched to a gene; V was cut back by 0 bases and J by 4 bases. Per germline, CDR1 SGHRS and CDR2 YFSETQ. The length of the CDR3 is 15 residues.

Here the CDR3 DNA reads TGTGCCAGCAGCCGCCGAGGAGAAGCTTTCTTT. Translated, it gives CASSRRGEAFF. The chain is built from TRBV7-2 and TRBJ1-1; no reliable D call. Germline CDR1 is SGHTA and CDR2 is FQGNSA. CDR3 length: 11 amino acids. The ends were cut back, 5 bases at V and 8 bases at J, with 9 bases in the middle.

This clone was picked up one time. V is TRBV27 and J is TRBJ1-1, with a possible D match to TRBD1 (5 bases). V dropped 3 bases and J dropped 1 base, with 9 bases sitting between them. CDR3 size: 14 residues. Germline assignment: CDR1 MNHEY and CDR2 SMNVEV (reference sequence). CDR3 DNA sequence: TGTGCCAGCAGTTTCCAGGGTGCGAACACTGAAGCTTTCTTT. It encodes CASSFQGANTEAFF.

As to this clone: Different DNA sequences within this sample yield the same CDR3. The chain joins TRBV7-9 to TRBJ1-2, with 9 bases identical to TRBD1. This CDR3 comprises 13 residues. Germline V lookup: CDR1 SEHNR, CDR2 FQNEAQ (reference sequence). With 3 bases clipped from V and 5 bases from J, the junction kept 1 base outside the gene matches. The CDR3 coding sequence is TGTGCCAGCAGCTTGGGACAGGGTTATGGCTACACCTTC. Its protein product is CASSLGQGYGYTF.

The chain couples TRBV5-6 to TRBJ1-1; 11 positions agree with TRBD1. Germline values: CDR1 SGHDT, CDR2 YYEEEE. CDR3 length: 16 residues. V trimming: 2 bases; J trimming: 4 bases; junction bases outside the gene matches: 7. CDR3 amino acids: CASSLGQGALSTEAFF. The CDR3 region has the DNA TGTGCCAGCAGCTTAGGACAGGGGGCATTAAGCACTGAAGCTTTCTTT.

The rearrangement uses TRBV6-6 and TRBJ2-7; D gene unclear. The CDR3 totals 12 residues. Between the trimmed V and J ends, which lost 5 bases and 3 bases, there was a span of 8 bases. The germline gives CDR1 MNHNY, CDR2 SVGAGI (reference sequence). The CDR3 loop is CASSTQYYEQYF. The CDR3 region has the DNA TGTGCCAGCAGTACTCAGTACTACGAGCAGTACTTC.

This chain uses TRBV18 with TRBJ2-1; 8 bases agree with TRBD2. Germline-derived CDR1 and CDR2 are KGHSH and LQKENI. The V gene end was trimmed by 6 bases and the J gene end by 3 bases; junction bases not matched to a gene: 7. This CDR3 is 15 amino acids long. The CDR3 reads CASSRKAGDYNEQFF. The CDR3 DNA reads as TGTGCCAGCTCCCGAAAAGCGGGGGACTACAATGAGCAGTTCTTC. The full variable domain, its missing parts supplied by reference TRBV18 and TRBJ2-1, is NAGVMQNPRHLVRRRGQEARLRCSPMKGHSHVYWYRQLPEEGLKFMVYLQKENIIDESGMPKERFSAEFPKEGPSILRIQQVVRGDSAAYFCASSRKAGDYNEQFFGPGTRLTVL.

CDR3 in amino acids: CASSTKGGTEAFF. The DNA for the CDR3 is TGTGCCAGTAGTACTAAAGGTGGGACTGAAGCTTTCTTT. The chain links TRBV19 to TRBJ1-1; D is undetermined. Trimming pared 4 bases from V and 5 bases from J, leaving 11 bases between. The CDR3 is 13 residues long. The V gene's germline CDR1 is LNHDA and CDR2 SQIVND (reference sequence).

The CDR3 sequence: CAWSQQVHEQYF. The DNA of the CDR3 is TGTGCCTGGAGTCAACAGGTCCACGAGCAGTACTTC. The chain is built from TRBV30 and TRBJ2-7, with TRBD1 as a possible D gene (5 bases). V lost 2 bases and J 5 bases, leaving 10 bases between the germline ends. This CDR3 has 12 residues. The germline V gene has CDR1 GTSNPN and CDR2 SVGIG (reference sequence). Combining the CDR3 with reference TRBV30 and TRBJ2-7 gives the whole variable domain SQTIHQWPATLVQPVGSPLSLECTVEGTSNPNLYWYRQAAGRGLQLLFYSVGIGQISSEVPQNLSASRPQDRQFILSSKKLLLSDSGFYLCAWSQQVHEQYFGPGTRLTVT.

This clone was counted a few times. This chain joins TRBV9 and TRBJ2-1; 9 nucleotides line up with TRBD2. The V gene's germline CDR1 is SGDLS and CDR2 YYNGEE. This CDR3 spans 17 amino acids. V gave up 2 bases and J gave up 3 bases; unmatched junction bases: 9. The CDR3 DNA reads as TGTGCCAGCAGCGTCGGTGTTAGCGGGGGTTTCTACAATGAGCAGTTCTTC. The encoded protein is CASSVGVSGGFYNEQFF.